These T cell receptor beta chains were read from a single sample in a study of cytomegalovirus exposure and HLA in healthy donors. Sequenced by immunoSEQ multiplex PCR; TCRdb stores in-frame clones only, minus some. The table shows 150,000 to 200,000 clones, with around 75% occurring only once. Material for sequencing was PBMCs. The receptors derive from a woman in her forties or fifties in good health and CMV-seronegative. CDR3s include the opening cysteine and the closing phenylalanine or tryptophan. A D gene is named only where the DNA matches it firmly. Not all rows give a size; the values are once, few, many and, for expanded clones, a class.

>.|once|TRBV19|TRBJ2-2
CATLTGNTGELFF
TGTGCCACCCTCACAGGGAACACCGGGGAGCTGTTTTTT
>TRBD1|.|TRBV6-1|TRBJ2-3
CASSVDRGEGDTQYF
TGTGCCAGCAGTGTGGACAGGGGAGAGGGAGATACGCAGTATTTT
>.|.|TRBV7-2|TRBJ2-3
CASRQLSTDTQYF
TGTGCCAGCAGACAGCTAAGCACAGATACGCAGTATTTT
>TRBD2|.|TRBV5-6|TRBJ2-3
CASSLLPSGGTDTQYF
TGTGCCAGCAGCTTGCTACCTAGCGGGGGCACAGATACGCAGTATTTT
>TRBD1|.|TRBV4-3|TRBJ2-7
CASSQDPGQGAGEQYF
TGCGCCAGCAGCCAAGACCCGGGACAGGGGGCCGGGGAGCAGTACTTC
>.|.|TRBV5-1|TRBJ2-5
CASSASGVEQYF
TGCGCCAGCAGCGCCTCAGGGGTAGAGCAGTACTTC
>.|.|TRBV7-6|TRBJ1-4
CASSLSGANEKLFF
TGTGCCAGCAGCCTATCAGGGGCTAATGAAAAACTGTTTTTT
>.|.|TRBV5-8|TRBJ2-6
CASSSGTHHPGANVLTF
TGTGCCAGCAGCTCCGGGACACACCACCCTGGGGCCAACGTCCTGACTTTC
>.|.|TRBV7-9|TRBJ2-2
CSSSRVGGANTGELFF
TGTTCCAGCAGCCGAGTGGGGGGGGCCAACACCGGGGAGCTGTTTTTT
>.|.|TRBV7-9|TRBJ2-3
CASNTGSDTQYF
TGTGCCAGCAACACAGGGTCAGATACGCAGTATTTT
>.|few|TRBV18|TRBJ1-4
CASSPREGRRSNEKLFF
TGTGCCAGCTCACCCCGGGAGGGGAGGAGGTCTAATGAAAAACTGTTTTTT
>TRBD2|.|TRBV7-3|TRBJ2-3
CASSLSGGYTDTQYF
TGTGCCAGCAGCTTATCGGGAGGGTACACAGATACGCAGTATTTT
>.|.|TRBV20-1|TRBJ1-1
CSGQLNTEAFF
TGCAGTGGACAGCTGAACACTGAAGCTTTCTTT
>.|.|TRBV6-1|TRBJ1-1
CASSEFPAEAFF
TGTGCCAGCAGTGAATTCCCAGCTGAAGCTTTCTTT
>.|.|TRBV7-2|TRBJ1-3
CASSLGTASSGNTIYF
TGTGCCAGCAGCTTAGGGACAGCTAGCTCTGGAAACACCATATATTTT
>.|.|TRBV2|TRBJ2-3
CASSERRANGDTQYF
TGTGCCAGCAGTGAGCGGAGGGCCAATGGAGATACGCAGTATTTT
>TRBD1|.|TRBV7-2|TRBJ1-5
CASSSGQVSNQPQHF
TGTGCCAGCAGCTCGGGACAGGTTAGCAATCAGCCCCAGCATTTT
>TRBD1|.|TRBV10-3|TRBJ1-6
CAISESDRTQRALHF
TGTGCCATCAGTGAGTCGGACAGGACTCAGAGGGCCCTCCACTTT
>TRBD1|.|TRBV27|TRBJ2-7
CASSDRGEQYF
TGTGCCAGCTCAGACAGGGGCGAGCAGTACTTC
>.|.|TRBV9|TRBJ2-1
CASSPRSTSLYYNEQFF
TGTGCCAGCAGCCCCCGCTCAACTAGTCTATACTACAATGAGCAGTTCTTC
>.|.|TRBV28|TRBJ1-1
CASSYSSGLNTEAFF
TGTGCCAGCAGTTATTCCTCAGGCCTGAACACTGAAGCTTTCTTT
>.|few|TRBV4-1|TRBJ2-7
CASSQESAPTAFDEQYF
TGCGCCAGCAGCCAAGAATCGGCCCCAACAGCCTTTGACGAGCAGTACTTC
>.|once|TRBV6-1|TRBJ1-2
CASSEALPARGGYTF
TGTGCCAGCAGTGAAGCGCTCCCTGCCAGGGGTGGCTACACCTTC
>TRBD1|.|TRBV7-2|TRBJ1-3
CASSRAGTGVNTIYF
TGTGCCAGCAGCCGAGCCGGGACAGGGGTTAACACCATATATTTT
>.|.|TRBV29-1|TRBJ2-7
CSVERNGYEQYF
TGCAGCGTTGAAAGAAACGGGTACGAGCAGTACTTC
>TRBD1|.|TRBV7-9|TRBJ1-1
CASSARQGMNTEAFF
TGTGCCAGCAGCGCCAGACAGGGGATGAACACTGAAGCTTTCTTT
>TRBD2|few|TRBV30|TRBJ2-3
CAWSKTGTSGASTDTQYF
TGTGCCTGGAGTAAAACCGGGACTAGCGGGGCTAGCACAGATACGCAGTATTTT
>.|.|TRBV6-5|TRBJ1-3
CASSLSGTAGNTIYF
TGTGCCAGCAGTTTAAGCGGGACGGCCGGAAACACCATATATTTT
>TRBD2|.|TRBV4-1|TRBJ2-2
CASSQSGLAGGYPGELFF
TGCGCCAGCAGCCAATCGGGACTAGCGGGGGGGTACCCCGGGGAGCTGTTTTTT
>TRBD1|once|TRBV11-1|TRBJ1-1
CASSPDRGDGMNTEAFF
TGTGCCAGCAGTCCGGACAGGGGGGACGGGATGAACACTGAAGCTTTCTTT
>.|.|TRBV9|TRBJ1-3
CASSVAGLSDTIYF
TGTGCCAGCAGCGTGGCAGGGTTATCGGACACCATATATTTT
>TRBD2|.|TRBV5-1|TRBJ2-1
CASSSGTSGHNEQFF
TGCGCCAGCAGCTCCGGGACTAGCGGACACAATGAGCAGTTCTTC
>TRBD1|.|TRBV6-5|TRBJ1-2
CASRISGTGGYGYTF
TGTGCCAGCAGGATCTCCGGGACAGGGGGATATGGCTACACCTTC
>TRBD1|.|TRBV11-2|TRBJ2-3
CASSQTTGGTDTQYF
TGTGCCAGCAGTCAGACGACAGGGGGCACAGATACGCAGTATTTT
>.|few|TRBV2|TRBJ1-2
CASSLGASYGYTF
TGTGCCAGCAGTCTGGGGGCAAGCTATGGCTACACCTTC
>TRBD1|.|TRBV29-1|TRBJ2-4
CSARRDRGAKNIQYF
TGCAGCGCCCGGCGGGACAGGGGAGCCAAAAACATTCAGTACTTC
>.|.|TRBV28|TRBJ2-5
CASTPIRMGLARGTQYF
TGTGCCAGCACCCCAATCCGAATGGGTCTCGCAAGGGGGACCCAGTACTTC
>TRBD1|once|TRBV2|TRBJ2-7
CASSGQGAYEQYF
TGTGCCAGCAGTGGACAGGGGGCCTACGAGCAGTACTTC
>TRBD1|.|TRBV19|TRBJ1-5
CASSTGQGSSNQPQHF
TGTGCCAGTAGTACCGGACAGGGGAGTAGCAATCAGCCCCAGCATTTT
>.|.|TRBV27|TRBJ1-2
CASRGLLGGYTF
TGTGCCAGCAGGGGGCTACTGGGTGGCTACACCTTC
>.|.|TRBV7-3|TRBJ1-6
CASSPTGTSPLHF
TGTGCCAGCAGCCCCACAGGGACTTCACCCCTCCACTTT
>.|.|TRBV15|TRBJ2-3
CATSRDPTHTQYF
TGTGCCACCAGCAGAGATCCCACTCATACGCAGTATTTT
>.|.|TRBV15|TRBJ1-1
CATSRDPVMNTEAFF
TGTGCCACCAGCAGAGATCCAGTGATGAACACTGAAGCTTTCTTT
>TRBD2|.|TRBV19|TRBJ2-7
CASSIFPPIYWGGTGEQYF
TGTGCCAGTAGTATTTTCCCTCCTATTTATTGGGGGGGAACTGGAGAGCAGTACTTC
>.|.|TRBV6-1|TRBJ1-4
CASRELFEKLFF
TGTGCCAGCAGGGAACTATTTGAGAAACTGTTTTTT
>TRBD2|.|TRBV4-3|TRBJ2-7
CASSQEHWAGDYEQYF
TGCGCCAGCAGCCAAGAGCACTGGGCGGGAGACTACGAGCAGTACTTC
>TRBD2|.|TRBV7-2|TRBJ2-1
CASSLSGSSYNEQFF
TGTGCCAGCAGCCTTAGCGGGAGCTCCTACAATGAGCAGTTCTTC
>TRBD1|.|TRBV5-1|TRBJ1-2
CASSPGQGTAGYTF
TGCGCCAGCAGCCCCGGACAGGGAACGGCTGGCTACACCTTC
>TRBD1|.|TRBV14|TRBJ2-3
CASSQALRVYDRATDTQYF
TGTGCCAGCAGCCAGGCCCTGAGGGTGTATGACAGGGCCACAGATACGCAGTATTTT
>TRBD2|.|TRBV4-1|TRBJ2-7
CASSQETSGAKPYEQYF
TGCGCCAGCAGCCAAGAGACTAGCGGAGCTAAACCCTACGAGCAGTACTTC
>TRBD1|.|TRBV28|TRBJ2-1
CASSTDRGSYNEQFF
TGTGCCAGCAGTACCGACAGGGGGTCCTACAATGAGCAGTTCTTC
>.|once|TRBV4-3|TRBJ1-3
CASSQEGAGLAEVTGNTIYF
TGCGCCAGCAGCCAAGAAGGGGCGGGGTTGGCTGAAGTAACTGGAAACACCATATATTTT
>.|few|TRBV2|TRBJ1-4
CASSEQWTVGEKLFF
TGTGCCAGCAGTGAACAATGGACAGTGGGGGAAAAACTGTTTTTT
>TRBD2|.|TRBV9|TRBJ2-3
CASSVVRAGAGDTQYF
TGTGCCAGCAGCGTAGTTCGAGCGGGGGCAGGGGATACGCAGTATTTT
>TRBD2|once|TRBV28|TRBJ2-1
CASESGTSGSSYNEQFF
TGTGCCAGCGAATCCGGGACTAGCGGGAGCTCCTACAATGAGCAGTTCTTC
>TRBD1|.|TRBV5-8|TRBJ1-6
CASSFEGARVNSPLHF
TGTGCCAGCAGCTTTGAGGGGGCGAGGGTTAATTCACCCCTCCACTTT
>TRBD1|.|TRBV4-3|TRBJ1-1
CASSHGQGITEAFF
TGCGCCAGCAGCCACGGACAGGGGATTACTGAAGCTTTCTTT
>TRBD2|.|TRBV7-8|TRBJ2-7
CASSLVPSGRAREQYF
TGTGCCAGCAGCTTAGTACCTAGCGGGAGGGCCAGGGAGCAGTACTTC
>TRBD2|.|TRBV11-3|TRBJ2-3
CASSLGTSGTDTQYF
TGTGCCAGCAGCTTAGGGACTAGCGGCACAGATACGCAGTATTTT